This TCR beta chain was found in a study of beta chain features in type 1 diabetes. Study background: Researchers looked at approximately 100,000,000 sorted cells across all samples.

The study's findings and limits: The study found moderately but significantly shorter TCRB CDR3s in all four CD4+ subsets of Type 1 diabetes patients. A closer apparent resemblance between naive, central memory and Treg TCRB repertoires was seen in patients than in healthy donors.

Germline-derived CDR1 and CDR2 are SGHDT and YYEEEE. Trimming removed 0 bases from V and 6 bases from J; junction bases left unmatched: 2. The CDR3 extends over 14 amino acids. Purities over 95% were achieved in all sorted populations. Expressed TCRB transcripts got sequenced, as all isolated RNA was reverse transcribed. The table came from immunoSEQ multiplex PCR; TCRdb's copy has only in-frame clones and leaves some out. The data contain around 310,000 clones, roughly 13% of them singletons. Concerning this clone: Its target is unknown.

The origin of this receptor is a woman aged 18 to 35 with type 1 diabetes. Sequences were obtained from naive CD4+ T cells from blood. The rearrangement links TRBV5-6 to TRBJ1-5, with 8 bases lining up with TRBD1. CDR3 in amino acids: CASSLGQGFQPQHF. CDR3 nucleotide sequence: TGTGCCAGCAGCTTGGGACAGGGGTTTCAGCCCCAGCATTTT.